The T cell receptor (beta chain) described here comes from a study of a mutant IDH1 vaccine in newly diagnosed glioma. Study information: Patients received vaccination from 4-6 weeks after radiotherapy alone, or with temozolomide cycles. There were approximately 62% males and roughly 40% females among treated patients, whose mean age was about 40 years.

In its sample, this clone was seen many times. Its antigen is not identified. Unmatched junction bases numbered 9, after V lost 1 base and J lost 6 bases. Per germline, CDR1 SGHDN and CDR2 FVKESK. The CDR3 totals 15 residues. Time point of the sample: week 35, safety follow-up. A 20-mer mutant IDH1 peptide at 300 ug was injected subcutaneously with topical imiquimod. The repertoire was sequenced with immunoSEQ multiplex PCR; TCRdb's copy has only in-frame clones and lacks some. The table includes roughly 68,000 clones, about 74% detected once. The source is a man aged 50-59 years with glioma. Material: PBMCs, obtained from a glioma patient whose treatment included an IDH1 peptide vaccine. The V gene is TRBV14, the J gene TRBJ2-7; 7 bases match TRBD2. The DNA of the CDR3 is TGTGCCAGCAGCCAAGTGTGGGGAGGGGTGTCCGAGCAGTACTTC. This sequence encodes CASSQVWGGVSEQYF.